Listed here are 24 T cell receptor beta chains from one sample, sequenced in a study of CD8 T cells in Susac syndrome. Random hexamers primed reverse transcription of about 0.5 to 1 ug RNA. In TCRdb, the immunoSEQ multiplex PCR reads were re-called with MiXCR into one record per CDR3 protein. The data show 250,000 to 350,000 distinct CDR3 sequences, approximately 81% seen once. The sample comprised CD8+ T cells from PBMCs. The receptors were sampled from a human donor with multiple sclerosis.

This clonotype was detected once. This sequence joins TRBV4-1 and TRBJ2-7; tentative D call: TRBD1 (6 bases). CDR3 length: 15 amino acids. The V end was cut by 0 bases, the J end by 4 bases, with 13 bases between. Germline CDR1 reads MGHRA; CDR2 reads YSYEKL. DNA of the CDR3: TGCGCCAGCAGCCAAGAAGTCAGGGGCACGTACGAGCAGTACTTC. Translating gives CASSQEVRGTYEQYF.

This chain uses TRBV10-3 with TRBJ2-3; tentative D call: TRBD2 (6 bases). CDR1 and CDR2 (germline): ENHRY, SYGVKD. The germline V and J ends were trimmed by 3 bases and 1 base, with 8 bases remaining between them. CDR3 size: 14 residues. CDR3 loop: CAISDGGGTDTQYF. In DNA form, the CDR3 reads TGTGCCATCAGTGACGGCGGGGGCACAGATACGCAGTATTTT.

V is TRBV6-2 or TRBV6-3 and J is TRBJ1-4, with D tentatively TRBD1 (5 bases). This CDR3 has 17 amino acids. Trimming left V 2 bases short and J 1 base short, with 14 bases between. CDR1 MNHEY and CDR2 SVGEGT come from the germline V gene. The CDR3 loop reads CASSYATVWRTNEKLFF. The CDR3 DNA follows: TGTGCCAGCAGTTACGCGACAGTGTGGCGAACTAATGAAAAACTGTTTTTT.

This rearrangement joins TRBV27 to TRBJ2-1; no clear D gene. Germline V gene sequence: CDR1 MNHEY, CDR2 SMNVEV (reference sequence). CDR3 length: 13 amino acids. V lost 8 bases, J lost 0 bases, and 8 bases lay in between. The CDR3 region has the DNA TGTGCCAGCGGGTCCAGCTCCTACAATGAGCAGTTCTTC. It is translated as CASGSSSYNEQFF.

The chain uses TRBV28 and TRBJ2-1, with TRBD1 matching over 7 bases. Germline V gene sequence: CDR1 MDHEN, CDR2 SYDVKM. Germline trimming cut 7 bases from V and 7 bases from J; bases unmatched to any gene: 7. The CDR3 runs to 13 residues. CDR3 sequence (DNA): TGTGCCAGCACCGTACAGGGGTGGAATGAGCAGTTCTTC. As protein: CASTVQGWNEQFF.

V gene TRBV28 combines with J gene TRBJ2-5; 11 positions match TRBD2. The trim removed 5 bases at V and 1 base at J, leaving 6 bases unmatched. The germline CDR1 and CDR2 sequences are MDHEN and SYDVKM. The CDR3 is made up of 16 amino acids. The CDR3 region is CASSQLAGAFQETQYF. In nucleotides, the CDR3 is TGTGCCAGCAGTCAACTAGCGGGGGCCTTCCAAGAGACCCAGTACTTC.

This clonotype was seen only a few times. This rearrangement joins TRBV6-5 to TRBJ1-1, with unresolved D. Germline CDR1 MNHEY, CDR2 SVGAGI. The CDR3 runs 15 residues. The V end lost 2 bases, the J end lost 2 bases, and 12 bases lay between the germline ends. The CDR3 sequence is CASSYASGDNTEAFF. CDR3 DNA sequence: TGTGCCAGCAGTTACGCCTCGGGAGATAACACTGAAGCTTTCTTT.

The V and J genes are TRBV7-8 and TRBJ2-1, with TRBD2 matching 13 bases. This CDR3 contains 18 residues. The junction had 8 bases not matched to a gene; V was cut back by 5 bases and J by 1 base. Germline CDR1 reads SGHVS; CDR2 reads FQNEAQ. The CDR3 reads CASSQGLAGSVSYNEQFF. In nucleotides, the CDR3 is TGTGCCAGCAGCCAGGGACTAGCGGGATCAGTTTCCTACAATGAGCAGTTCTTC. Supplemented by reference TRBV7-8 and TRBJ2-1, the full variable domain reads GAGVSQSPRYKVAKRGQDVALRCDPISGHVSLFWYQQALGQGPEFLTYFQNEAQLDKSGLPSDRFFAERPEGSVSTLKIQRTQQEDSAVYLCASSQGLAGSVSYNEQFFGPGTRLTVL.

V and J are TRBV7-6 and TRBJ2-3; possibly TRBD2 for D (6 bases). Deletions cut 11 bases from V and 4 bases from J, with 16 bases between. This CDR3 region has 13 residues. Per germline, CDR1 SGHVS and CDR2 FNYEAQ. In DNA, the CDR3 is TGTGCCGTTATTGGGGGAGGTTCAGATACGCAGTATTTT. Amino acids: CAVIGGGSDTQYF.

This clonotype has just one count. The chain uses TRBV28 and TRBJ1-2; no definite D call. V lost 3 bases and J lost 6, with 11 bases in between. The length of the CDR3 is 13 residues. Germline V gene lookup returns CDR1 MDHEN and CDR2 SYDVKM. CDR3 protein: CASSFGFTDGYTF. CDR3 bases: TGTGCCAGCAGTTTTGGGTTTACAGATGGCTACACCTTC.

This clonotype came up once. The chain recombines TRBV27 with TRBJ1-6; 8 bases line up with TRBD1. Germline CDR1 is MNHEY and CDR2 is SMNVEV (reference sequence). The CDR3 runs to 15 residues. V lost 0 bases, J lost 10 bases, and 5 bases stayed unmatched. The CDR3 reads CASSLSAGTGSPLHF. CDR3 DNA sequence: TGTGCCAGCAGTTTATCAGCAGGGACAGGATCACCCCTCCACTTT.

The V call is TRBV23-1, the J call TRBJ2-5, with D perhaps TRBD1 or TRBD2 (6 bases each). TRBV23-1 is labeled an ORF, and its function is uncertain. The CDR3 totals 19 residues. With 5 bases removed from V and 5 bases from J, the gap between germline ends came to 30 bases. DNA for the CDR3: TGCGCCAGCAGTTCCCGAACGCCCAACAGGGCCTCCCTAGCGGAGACCCAGTACTTC. Protein: CASSSRTPNRASLAETQYF.

The chain combines TRBV29-1 with TRBJ1-2, with 7 nucleotides matching TRBD1. With 3 bases clipped from V and 4 bases from J, the junction kept 5 bases outside the gene matches. Germline loops: CDR1 SQVTM, CDR2 ANQGSEA. The CDR3 totals 13 residues. CDR3 region: CSVEGQSPYGYTF. In nucleotides, the CDR3 is TGCAGCGTTGAGGGACAGAGCCCCTATGGCTACACCTTC.

The CDR3: CASSYPDVFSGANVLTF. The CDR3 DNA is TGTGCCAGCAGCTACCCGGACGTGTTCTCTGGGGCCAACGTCCTGACTTTC. J is TRBJ2-6 and V is TRBV4-2, with D hard to call. The germline CDR1 and CDR2 sequences are LGHNA and YNFKEQ. V lost 5 bases, J lost 0 bases, and 14 bases lay in between. The CDR3 contains 17 residues.

The chain recombines TRBV6-1 with TRBJ2-5; D might be TRBD1 (6 bases). The V gene lost 5 bases and the J gene lost 0 bases, with 7 bases spanning the gap. Germline V gene sequence: CDR1 MNHNS, CDR2 SASEGT. The CDR3 runs to 13 residues. The CDR3 protein is CASSTGYQETQYF. DNA for the CDR3: TGTGCCAGCAGTACAGGGTACCAAGAGACCCAGTACTTC.

The rearrangement links TRBV12-5 to TRBJ2-3; D call uncertain. CDR1 LGHNT and CDR2 FRNRAP come from the germline V gene. The CDR3 is made up of 13 amino acids. V gave up 4 bases and J gave up 4 bases, with 9 bases separating them. The DNA of the CDR3 is TGTGCTAGTGGTTCTTTTATAGCAGATACGCAGTATTTT. This encodes CASGSFIADTQYF. Full variable domain (rest looked up from reference TRBV12-5 and TRBJ2-3): DARVTQTPRHKVTEMGQEVTMRCQPILGHNTVFWYRQTMMQGLELLAYFRNRAPLDDSGMPKDRFSAEMPDATLATLKIQPSEPRDSAVYFCASGSFIADTQYFGPGTRLTVL.

The V gene is TRBV12-5, the J gene TRBJ1-1; no clear D gene. This CDR3 is built from 12 residues. Trimming pared 4 bases from V and 4 bases from J, leaving 7 bases between. CDR1 LGHNT and CDR2 FRNRAP come from the germline V gene. The CDR3 sequence: CASGSPLTEAFF. DNA for the CDR3: TGTGCTAGTGGTTCCCCCCTCACTGAAGCTTTCTTT.

As regards this clonotype: The junction departs from the called germline gene at one end, perhaps through a read error. This sequence joins TRBV27 and TRBJ2-5; the match to TRBD1 covers 10 bases. Germline loops: CDR1 MNHEY, CDR2 SMNVEV (reference sequence). This CDR3 has 12 residues. In nucleotides, the CDR3 is TGTGCCAGCAGGAAGCCGGGACAGGGGCTGAACTTC. Translating it yields CASRKPGQGLNF.

The chain combines TRBV4-2 with TRBJ1-5; maybe TRBD1 (5 bases). The CDR3 loop spans 14 amino acids. CDR1 is LGHNA and CDR2 is YNFKEQ in the germline V gene. Trimming took off 0 bases at V and 5 bases at J, with 8 bases between the two ends. This chain's CDR3 is CASSQEGRHQPQHF. The DNA for the CDR3 is TGTGCCAGCAGCCAAGAGGGACGGCATCAGCCCCAGCATTTT.

The chain uses TRBV5-4 and TRBJ1-1; D not certain. CDR1 and CDR2 from the germline V gene are SGHNT and YYREEE (reference sequence). The CDR3 contains 13 residues. V was clipped by 5 bases and J by 3 bases, with 11 bases between them. The CDR3 DNA sequence: TGTGCCAGCAGAAATGACGGATACACTGAAGCTTTCTTT. Its translation: CASRNDGYTEAFF.

The chain couples TRBV12-5 to TRBJ2-1; 11 bases line up with TRBD2. J gave up 5 bases and V 5 bases, and 5 bases lay outside the gene matches. The CDR3 runs to 15 residues. Germline assignment: CDR1 LGHNT and CDR2 FRNRAP. This CDR3 reads CASGLGLAANNEQFF. The CDR3 bases are TGTGCTAGTGGTCTGGGACTAGCGGCGAACAATGAGCAGTTCTTC.

The chain couples TRBV24-1 to TRBJ1-1, with D perhaps TRBD1 (5 bases). The germline CDR1 and CDR2 sequences are KGHDR and SFDVKD. This CDR3 contains 14 residues. The V end lost 4 bases, the J end lost 7 bases, and 15 bases lay between the germline ends. The CDR3 reads CATSETGTGGEAFF. The DNA for the CDR3 is TGTGCCACCAGTGAGACCGGGACCGGCGGTGAAGCTTTCTTT.

CDR3 nucleotides: TGTGCCAGTAGTATACCGCCGGATACGCAGTATTTT. This gives the protein CASSIPPDTQYF. The chain is built from TRBV19 and TRBJ2-3; D gene ambiguous. V lost 2 bases, J lost 6 bases, and 6 bases lay in between. This CDR3 has 12 residues. Germline loops: CDR1 LNHDA, CDR2 SQIVND (reference sequence).

This chain connects TRBV12-3 or TRBV12-4 to TRBJ2-7; 8 bases map to TRBD1. This CDR3 is 15 amino acids long. V trimming: 4 bases; J trimming: 2 bases; junction bases outside the gene matches: 7. The CDR3 DNA is TGTGCCAGCAGTTCCACAGGGGGTTGGACCTACGAGCAGTACTTC. Its protein product is CASSSTGGWTYEQYF.